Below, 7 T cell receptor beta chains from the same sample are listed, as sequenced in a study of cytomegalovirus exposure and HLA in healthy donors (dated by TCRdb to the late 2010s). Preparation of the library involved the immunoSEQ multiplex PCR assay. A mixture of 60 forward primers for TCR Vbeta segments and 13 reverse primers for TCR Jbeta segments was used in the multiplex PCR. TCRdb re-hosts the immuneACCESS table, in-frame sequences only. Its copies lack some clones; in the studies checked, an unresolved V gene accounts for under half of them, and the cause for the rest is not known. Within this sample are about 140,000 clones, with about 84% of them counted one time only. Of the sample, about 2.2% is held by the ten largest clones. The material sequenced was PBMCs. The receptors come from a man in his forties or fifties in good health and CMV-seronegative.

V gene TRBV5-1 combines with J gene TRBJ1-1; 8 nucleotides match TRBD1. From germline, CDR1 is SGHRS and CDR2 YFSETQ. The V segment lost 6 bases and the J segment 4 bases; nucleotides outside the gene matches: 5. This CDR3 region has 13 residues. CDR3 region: CASTETGATEAFF. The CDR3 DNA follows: TGCGCCAGCACCGAGACAGGGGCCACTGAAGCTTTCTTT.

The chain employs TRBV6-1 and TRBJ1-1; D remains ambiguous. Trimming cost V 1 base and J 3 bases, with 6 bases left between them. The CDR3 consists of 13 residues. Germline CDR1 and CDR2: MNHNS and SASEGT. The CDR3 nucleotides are TGTGCCAGCAGTGAAGACAGAGACACTGAAGCTTTCTTT. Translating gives CASSEDRDTEAFF.

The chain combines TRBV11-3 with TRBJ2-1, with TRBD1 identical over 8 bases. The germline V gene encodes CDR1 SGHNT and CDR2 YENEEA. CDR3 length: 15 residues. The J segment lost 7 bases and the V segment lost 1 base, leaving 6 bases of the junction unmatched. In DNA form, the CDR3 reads TGTGCCAGCAGCTTAGGGCCAGGGGGCGGGAATGAGCAGTTCTTC. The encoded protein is CASSLGPGGGNEQFF. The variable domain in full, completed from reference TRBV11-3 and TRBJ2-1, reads EAGVVQSPRYKIIEKKQPVAFWCNPISGHNTLYWYLQNLGQGPELLIRYENEEAVDDSQLPKDRFSAERLKGVDSTLKIQPAELGDSAVYLCASSLGPGGGNEQFFGPGTRLTVL.

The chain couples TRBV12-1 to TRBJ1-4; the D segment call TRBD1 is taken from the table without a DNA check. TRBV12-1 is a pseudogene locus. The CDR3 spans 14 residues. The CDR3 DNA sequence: TGTGCCAGCAGCGATAGGACACCCCCCGGAAAACTGTTTTTT. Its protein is CASSDRTPPGKLFF.

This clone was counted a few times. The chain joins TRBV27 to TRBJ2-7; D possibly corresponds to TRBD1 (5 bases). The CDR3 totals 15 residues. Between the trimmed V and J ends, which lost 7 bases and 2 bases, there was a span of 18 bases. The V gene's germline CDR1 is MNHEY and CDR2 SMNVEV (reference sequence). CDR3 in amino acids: CASMRFSARAYEQYF. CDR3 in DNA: TGTGCCAGCATGAGGTTTAGTGCCAGGGCCTACGAGCAGTACTTC.

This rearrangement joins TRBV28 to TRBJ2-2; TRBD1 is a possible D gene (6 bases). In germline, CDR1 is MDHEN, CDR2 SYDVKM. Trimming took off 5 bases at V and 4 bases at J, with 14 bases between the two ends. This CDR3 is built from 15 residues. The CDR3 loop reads CASSPLGARTGELFF. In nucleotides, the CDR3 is TGTGCCAGCAGTCCCTTGGGGGCGCGCACCGGGGAGCTGTTTTTT.

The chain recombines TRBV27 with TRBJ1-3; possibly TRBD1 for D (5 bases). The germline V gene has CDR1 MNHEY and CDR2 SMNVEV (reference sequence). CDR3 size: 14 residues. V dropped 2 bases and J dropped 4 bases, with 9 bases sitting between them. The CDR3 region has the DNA TGTGCCAGCAGTTTACAGGGTACAGGAAACACCATATATTTT. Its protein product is CASSLQGTGNTIYF.